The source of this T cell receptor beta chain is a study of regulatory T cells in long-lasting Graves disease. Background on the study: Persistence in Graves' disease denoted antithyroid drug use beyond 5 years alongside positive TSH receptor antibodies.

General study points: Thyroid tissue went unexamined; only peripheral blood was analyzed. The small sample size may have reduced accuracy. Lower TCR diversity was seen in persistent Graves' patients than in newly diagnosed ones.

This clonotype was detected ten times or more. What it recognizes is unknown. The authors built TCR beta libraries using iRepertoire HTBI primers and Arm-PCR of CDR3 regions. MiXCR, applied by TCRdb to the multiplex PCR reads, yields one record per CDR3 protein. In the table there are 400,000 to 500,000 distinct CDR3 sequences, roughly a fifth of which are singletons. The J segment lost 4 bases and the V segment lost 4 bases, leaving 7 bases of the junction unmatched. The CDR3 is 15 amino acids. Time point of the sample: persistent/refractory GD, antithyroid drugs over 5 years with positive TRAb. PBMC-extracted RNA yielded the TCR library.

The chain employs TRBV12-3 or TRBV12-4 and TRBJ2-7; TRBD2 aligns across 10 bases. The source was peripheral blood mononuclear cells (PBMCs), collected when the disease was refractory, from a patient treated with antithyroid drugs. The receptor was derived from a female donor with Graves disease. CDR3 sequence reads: CASSSGSGRLYEQYF. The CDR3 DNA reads TGTGCCAGCAGTTCCGGTAGCGGGAGGCTTTACGAGCAGTACTTC.